The text below deals with one T cell receptor (beta chain). The antigen is not known. TCRdb keeps only in-frame clones here, not all; method: immunoSEQ multiplex PCR. The sample lists around 53,000 clones; about 76% were seen once. The data are from a study of vaccination effects on CD4 cells after COVID-19. Study-wide context: Sequencing in the ViraFEST assay came after antigen-specific CD4+ T cells had been expanded with viral peptide pools, which were used to stimulate PBMC. Early samples were taken at day +14, late at days +241, +227, +161.

Culturing for roughly 9 days preceded CD4+ T cell isolation. Sometime from March through December 2020, the person acquired a SARS-CoV-2 infection that PCR confirmed. Everyone in the study got two shots of either the BNT162b2 or mRNA-1273 vaccine. CDR3 size: 14 residues. Germline V CDR1 and CDR2: MNHEY, SVGAGI. V lost 0 bases and J 6 bases, leaving 11 bases between the germline ends. This TCR was recovered from a human donor who had a prior SARS-CoV-2 infection. The rearrangement links TRBV6-5 to TRBJ1-1; TRBD1 might be the D (6 bases). The starting material was CD4+ T cells from PBMCs cultured without peptide, obtained after COVID-19 vaccination. In DNA form, the CDR3 reads TGTGCCAGCAGTTACTCGAGCAGGGGCCCTGAAGCTTTCTTT. Translated, it gives CASSYSSRGPEAFF.